A selection of T cell receptor beta chains follows, all from one sample in a study of spatial heterogeneity in lung cancer. TCRdb called the 5' RACE reads again in MiXCR, with one record for every CDR3 protein. Of about 22,000 distinct CDR3 sequences in the sample, approximately 5.8% were seen once. The input for sequencing was PBMCs, taken at surgery. The origin of the receptors is a male donor with early-stage non-small cell lung cancer. Both conserved end residues are part of each CDR3. Each record gives: J gene, D gene, V gene, clone size, CDR3 DNA, CDR3 protein. D genes are given only for firm matches. Not all rows give a size; the values are once, few, many and, for expanded clones, a class.

j_call: TRBJ2-1; d_call: TRBD1; v_call: TRBV5-4; clone_size: .; cdr3_nt: TGTGCCAGCAGCCCCCGGGACAGCAATTCCAATGAGCAGTTCTTC; cdr3_aa: CASSPRDSNSNEQFF
j_call: TRBJ2-1; d_call: .; v_call: TRBV2; clone_size: many; cdr3_nt: TGTGCCAGCATGAGACCAGGCCCCAATGAGCAGTTCTTC; cdr3_aa: CASMRPGPNEQFF
j_call: TRBJ1-5; d_call: .; v_call: TRBV6-5; clone_size: .; cdr3_nt: TGTGCCAGCAGTTACTCGAGATTTGCCAGCAATCAGCCCCAGCATTTT; cdr3_aa: CASSYSRFASNQPQHF
j_call: TRBJ1-1; d_call: .; v_call: TRBV10-3; clone_size: many; cdr3_nt: TGTGCCATCAGTGTTCCGGGAATGAACACTGAAGCTTTCTTT; cdr3_aa: CAISVPGMNTEAFF
j_call: TRBJ2-4; d_call: .; v_call: TRBV7-2; clone_size: many; cdr3_nt: TGTGCCAGCAGCTTCGTAGCCAAAAACATTCAGTACTTC; cdr3_aa: CASSFVAKNIQYF
j_call: TRBJ2-7; d_call: TRBD1; v_call: TRBV12-3/TRBV12-4; clone_size: medium-sized; cdr3_nt: TGTGCCAGCAGCTCGGGACAGACATACTACGAGCAGTACTTC; cdr3_aa: CASSSGQTYYEQYF
j_call: TRBJ1-3; d_call: .; v_call: TRBV7-9; clone_size: many; cdr3_nt: TGTGCCAGCAGACCTACACCGGTCCGCTCTGGAAACACCATATATTTT; cdr3_aa: CASRPTPVRSGNTIYF
j_call: TRBJ2-3; d_call: .; v_call: TRBV5-1; clone_size: many; cdr3_nt: TGCGCCAGCAGCTTGGACAGGGTTGGCACAGATACGCAGTATTTT; cdr3_aa: CASSLDRVGTDTQYF
j_call: TRBJ2-1; d_call: .; v_call: TRBV12-3/TRBV12-4; clone_size: .; cdr3_nt: TGTGCCAGCAGTCCCAACGATGAGCAGTTCTTC; cdr3_aa: CASSPNDEQFF
j_call: TRBJ1-6; d_call: TRBD1; v_call: TRBV28; clone_size: many; cdr3_nt: TGTGCCAGCAGCCCGAAGAGGACAGGGACCAGCTCCTATAATTCACCCCTCCACTTT; cdr3_aa: CASSPKRTGTSSYNSPLHF
j_call: TRBJ2-5; d_call: TRBD1; v_call: TRBV5-3; clone_size: many; cdr3_nt: TGTGCCAGAAGCTTGTGGTGCTCAGGACAGGGTTTGGGACAAGAGACCCAGTACTTC; cdr3_aa: CARSLWCSGQGLGQETQYF
j_call: TRBJ2-1; d_call: .; v_call: TRBV9; clone_size: many; cdr3_nt: TGTGCCAGCAGCGTAAAATCTGAGCAGTTCTTC; cdr3_aa: CASSVKSEQFF
j_call: TRBJ2-7; d_call: .; v_call: TRBV18; clone_size: few; cdr3_nt: TGTGCCAGCTCACCACCAGGACTACCCTGGGAGCAGTACTTC; cdr3_aa: CASSPPGLPWEQYF
j_call: TRBJ2-5; d_call: .; v_call: TRBV7-9; clone_size: many; cdr3_nt: TGTGCCAGCAGCCCTTACCCACGCGAATACCAAGAGACCCAGTACTTC; cdr3_aa: CASSPYPREYQETQYF
j_call: TRBJ2-5; d_call: TRBD1; v_call: TRBV7-2; clone_size: many; cdr3_nt: TGTGCCAGCAGCTTCCGGACAGGGGGAGGAGAGACCCAGTACTTC; cdr3_aa: CASSFRTGGGETQYF
j_call: TRBJ2-6; d_call: TRBD1; v_call: TRBV20-1; clone_size: few; cdr3_nt: TGCAGTGCACGGGACAGCTTTTTCTCTGGGGCCAACGTCCTGACTTTC; cdr3_aa: CSARDSFFSGANVLTF
j_call: TRBJ2-4; d_call: .; v_call: TRBV11-2; clone_size: many; cdr3_nt: TGTGCCAGCAGGTCCGAAGGGAGCCAAATAAACATTCAGTACTTC; cdr3_aa: CASRSEGSQINIQYF
j_call: TRBJ2-7; d_call: .; v_call: TRBV5-4; clone_size: many; cdr3_nt: TGTGCCAGCAGCTTGGAGAGAGTGGGGCTCTACGAGCAGTACTTC; cdr3_aa: CASSLERVGLYEQYF
j_call: TRBJ2-7; d_call: .; v_call: TRBV24-1; clone_size: .; cdr3_nt: TGTGCCACCAGTGACGGCCCCCTCAACGAGCAGTACTTC; cdr3_aa: CATSDGPLNEQYF
j_call: TRBJ2-2; d_call: .; v_call: TRBV28; clone_size: medium-sized; cdr3_nt: TGTGCCAGCAGTTTAGCCGGGGAGCTGTTTTTT; cdr3_aa: CASSLAGELFF
j_call: TRBJ2-7; d_call: TRBD1; v_call: TRBV29-1; clone_size: few; cdr3_nt: TGCAGCGTTGAAGGGGCAGGGGGCCGCTCCGAGCAGTACTTC; cdr3_aa: CSVEGAGGRSEQYF
j_call: TRBJ2-2; d_call: .; v_call: TRBV20-1; clone_size: .; cdr3_nt: TGCAGTGCTAGTTTGGCGGGGTGGGCCGGGGAGCTGTTTTTT; cdr3_aa: CSASLAGWAGELFF
j_call: TRBJ2-5; d_call: .; v_call: TRBV20-1; clone_size: few; cdr3_nt: TGCAGTGCTAGAGTCAAAGCAGGGCAGGGGGGAAGAGAGACCCAGTACTTC; cdr3_aa: CSARVKAGQGGRETQYF
j_call: TRBJ1-6; d_call: TRBD1; v_call: TRBV20-1; clone_size: many; cdr3_nt: TGCAGTGCTAGGAAGGACAGGGGAAATTCACCCCTCCACTTT; cdr3_aa: CSARKDRGNSPLHF
j_call: TRBJ2-1; d_call: .; v_call: TRBV19; clone_size: many; cdr3_nt: TGTGCCAGTAGTATATTAGGTATCGAGAATGAGCAGTTCTTC; cdr3_aa: CASSILGIENEQFF
j_call: TRBJ1-6; d_call: .; v_call: TRBV28; clone_size: few; cdr3_nt: TGTGCCAGCAGCCGAATTACAGGGAGGGGTAATTCACCCCTCCACTTT; cdr3_aa: CASSRITGRGNSPLHF
j_call: TRBJ2-1; d_call: .; v_call: TRBV7-9; clone_size: many; cdr3_nt: TGTGCCAGCAGCTTTGGGGATGATGAGCAGTTCTTC; cdr3_aa: CASSFGDDEQFF
j_call: TRBJ2-3; d_call: TRBD2; v_call: TRBV30; clone_size: many; cdr3_nt: TGTGCCTGGTCCACTGGACTAGCGGCTAGCACAGATACGCAGTATTTT; cdr3_aa: CAWSTGLAASTDTQYF
j_call: TRBJ1-2; d_call: .; v_call: TRBV4-3; clone_size: many; cdr3_nt: TGCGCCAGCAGCCAAGGGACCTTATTGTGGAATGGCTACACCTTC; cdr3_aa: CASSQGTLLWNGYTF
j_call: TRBJ1-6; d_call: .; v_call: TRBV3-1; clone_size: many; cdr3_nt: TGTGCCATTCAGCAGGAGAGCTCCTATAATTCACCCCTCCACTTT; cdr3_aa: CAIQQESSYNSPLHF
j_call: TRBJ1-1; d_call: TRBD1; v_call: TRBV28; clone_size: many; cdr3_nt: TGTGCCAGCAGTCCGCGGGACTACAGGGGAAGCGCTGAAGCTTTCTTT; cdr3_aa: CASSPRDYRGSAEAFF
j_call: TRBJ2-1; d_call: TRBD2; v_call: TRBV28; clone_size: .; cdr3_nt: TGTGCCAGCAGGACGGGACTAAATAACAATGAGCAGTTCTTC; cdr3_aa: CASRTGLNNNEQFF